What follows are 20 T cell receptor beta chains derived from one specimen sequenced in a study of blood T cell repertoires in COVID-19. This table comes from immunoSEQ multiplex PCR, and its TCRdb copy is limited to in-frame clones, with some not included. The data contain tens of thousands of clones, approximately 85% of them seen just once; the ten biggest clones take up 3% to 3.5%. Sequenced material: peripheral blood. These receptors came from an elderly woman with COVID-19, enrolled during active disease.

This clone was found a few times. This sample includes further DNA sequences coding for the same CDR3. The V call is TRBV27, the J call TRBJ1-2, with a tentative D call TRBD1 (5 bases). The CDR3 loop spans 13 amino acids. The germline V gene encodes CDR1 MNHEY and CDR2 SMNVEV (reference sequence). V lost 6 bases and J 4 bases, leaving 12 bases between the germline ends. CDR3 sequence (DNA): TGTGCCAGCAGAGTAACAGGTTCCTATGGCTACACCTTC. Protein product: CASRVTGSYGYTF.

This clone has just one count. The chain employs TRBV5-1 and TRBJ2-7, with D uncertain. The CDR3 is made up of 14 amino acids. V was trimmed by 6 bases and J by 5 bases, leaving 18 bases between them. The germline gives CDR1 SGHRS, CDR2 YFSETQ. The CDR3 sequence: CASTRNTRVNEQYF. CDR3 coding DNA: TGCGCCAGCACTAGAAACACCCGGGTGAACGAGCAGTACTTC. Full variable domain (remainder filled in from reference TRBV5-1 and TRBJ2-7): KAGVTQTPRYLIKTRGQQVTLSCSPISGHRSVSWYQQTPGQGLQFLFEYFSETQRNKGNFPGRFSGRQFSNSRSEMNVSTLELGDSALYLCASTRNTRVNEQYFGPGTRLTVT.

V usage is TRBV18 and J usage is TRBJ2-7; D perhaps matches TRBD2 (5 bases). This CDR3 spans 14 amino acids. The germline V and J ends were trimmed by 0 bases and 3 bases, with 9 bases remaining between them. Per the germline V gene, CDR1 is KGHSH and CDR2 is LQKENI. The DNA of the CDR3 is TGTGCCAGCTCACCACCGACTACGATCTACGAGCAGTACTTC. Translation gives CASSPPTTIYEQYF.

V gene TRBV7-8 combines with J gene TRBJ2-1; 13 nucleotides match TRBD2. CDR3 size: 18 residues. CDR1 SGHVS and CDR2 FQNEAQ come from the germline V gene. V lost 1 base and J lost 7; bases outside the gene matches: 10. Here the CDR3 reads CASSLEGLAGAGWNEQFF. The CDR3 nucleotides read TGTGCCAGCAGCTTAGAAGGACTAGCGGGAGCCGGGTGGAATGAGCAGTTCTTC.

Here the CDR3 reads CASSKTGLVSGNTIYF. The CDR3 nucleotides read TGTGCCAGCTCCAAGACAGGGCTCGTCTCTGGAAACACCATATATTTT. The rearrangement links TRBV18 to TRBJ1-3, with 7 bases identical to TRBD1. V lost 6 bases and J lost 0; bases outside the gene matches: 8. This CDR3 is 16 amino acids long. The germline V gene has CDR1 KGHSH and CDR2 LQKENI.

The chain couples TRBV9 to TRBJ2-5, with TRBD1 matching over 8 bases. The CDR3 spans 15 residues. Per germline, CDR1 SGDLS and CDR2 YYNGEE. With V trimmed by 1 base and J by 2 bases, 4 bases remained unmatched. The CDR3 region has the DNA TGTGCCAGCAGCGTAATGGGGACAGGACAAGAGACCCAGTACTTC. Amino acids: CASSVMGTGQETQYF.

The V call is TRBV12-3 or TRBV12-4, the J call TRBJ2-7; D uncertain. This CDR3 has 13 amino acids. Trimming cost V 1 base and J 5 bases, with 9 bases left between them. The DNA for the CDR3 is TGTGCCAGCAGTTTAGTTTCGGAGAACGAGCAGTACTTC. Amino acid sequence: CASSLVSENEQYF.

The CDR3 loop is CASSEALGLAGVTGELFF. Written as DNA, the CDR3 is TGTGCCAGCAGCGAAGCCCTGGGACTAGCGGGAGTGACCGGGGAGCTGTTTTTT. V gene TRBV3-1 (or the pseudogene TRBV3-2) combines with J gene TRBJ2-2; 14 nucleotides agree with TRBD2. Germline V gene lookup returns CDR1 LGHDT and CDR2 YNNKEL (reference sequence). V dropped 5 bases and J dropped 5; count of bases not matched to a gene: 10. The length of the CDR3 is 18 residues.

The J gene is TRBJ2-2, the V gene TRBV29-1; 8 positions agree with TRBD2. CDR3 length: 13 amino acids. V trimming: 3 bases; J trimming: 8 bases; junction bases outside the gene matches: 5. Per germline, CDR1 SQVTM and CDR2 ANQGSEA. CDR3 in DNA: TGCAGCGTTGAGAGGACGGGAGGGGGGGAGCTGTTTTTT. Protein: CSVERTGGGELFF.

J is TRBJ1-2 and V is TRBV18, with TRBD1 matching 8 bases. Per germline, CDR1 KGHSH and CDR2 LQKENI. The CDR3 spans 16 residues. With 2 bases clipped from V and 4 bases from J, the junction kept 9 bases outside the gene matches. CDR3 sequence reads: CASSPKRDRSTYGYTF. The CDR3 nucleotides read TGTGCCAGCTCACCAAAAAGGGACAGGAGCACCTATGGCTACACCTTC.

J is TRBJ2-7 and V is TRBV2; 10 bases align to TRBD2. Trimming took 8 bases from V and 7 from J; bases not matched to a gene: 8. The CDR3 is made up of 13 amino acids. Germline CDR1 and CDR2: SNHLY and FYNNEI. CDR3 loop: CASSEREGLEQYF. In DNA form, the CDR3 reads TGTGCCAGCTCTGAGCGGGAGGGCCTAGAGCAGTACTTC.

The rearrangement joins TRBV7-8 to TRBJ2-7; 9 bases are shared with TRBD1. The J segment lost 3 bases and the V segment lost 6 bases, leaving 6 bases of the junction unmatched. The CDR3 loop spans 14 amino acids. Germline values: CDR1 SGHVS, CDR2 FQNEAQ. The CDR3 DNA reads as TGTGCCAGCAGGGCCGGGACAGGGTTCTACGAGCAGTACTTC. Protein sequence: CASRAGTGFYEQYF.

The chain recombines TRBV5-8 with TRBJ1-2, with D possibly TRBD1 on 5 matching bases. The CDR3 spans 13 residues. CDR1 SGHTS and CDR2 YDEGEE come from the germline V gene. V gave up 4 bases and J gave up 6 bases, with 13 bases separating them. The CDR3 nucleotides read TGTGCCAGCAGCCTTCTCGACAGTCATGGCTACACCTTC. Translating it yields CASSLLDSHGYTF.

The chain links TRBV2 to TRBJ2-7; no reliable D call. Trimming cost V 4 bases and J 5 bases, with 6 bases left between them. In germline, CDR1 is SNHLY, CDR2 FYNNEI. CDR3 size: 11 residues. The CDR3 nucleotides read TGTGCCAGCAGTGCCCCCGACGAGCAGTACTTC. Protein: CASSAPDEQYF.

The chain joins TRBV11-2 to TRBJ2-7; D is ambiguous. This CDR3 comprises 12 residues. V was cut by 5 bases and J by 1 base, with 6 bases left in between. CDR1 and CDR2 (germline): SGHAT, FQNNGV. CDR3 region: CASSPTSYEQYF. Written as DNA, the CDR3 is TGTGCCAGCAGCCCAACATCCTACGAGCAGTACTTC.

The CDR3 bases are TGTGCAAGTCGCTTTAGCGGCAGGGAAGATCAGCCCCAGCATTTT. Its translation is CASRFSGREDQPQHF. This chain links TRBV12-2 with TRBJ1-5. TRBV12-2 is given as a pseudogene. The CDR3 runs 15 residues.

The J gene is TRBJ1-1, the V gene TRBV14; D is undetermined. The length of the CDR3 is 12 residues. Germline assignment: CDR1 SGHDN and CDR2 FVKESK. V dropped 0 bases and J dropped 10 bases, with 9 bases sitting between them. In nucleotides, the CDR3 is TGTGCCAGCAGCCAAGATTCCCGGGGAGCTTTCTTT. It is translated as CASSQDSRGAFF.

This clone appeared a few times. The rearrangement uses TRBV2 and TRBJ1-6, with 9 bases identical to TRBD1. Losses at the gene ends were 3 bases for V and 10 bases for J; bases not matched to a gene: 7. CDR1 and CDR2 from the germline V gene are SNHLY and FYNNEI. The CDR3 consists of 15 residues. CDR3 amino acids: CASSDLGDRESPLHF. The CDR3 nucleotides read TGTGCCAGCAGTGACTTGGGGGACAGGGAATCACCCCTCCACTTT.

The gene calls are TRBV2 and TRBJ1-2, with D possibly being TRBD1 (5 bases). Germline V gene data show CDR1 as SNHLY and CDR2 as FYNNEI. This CDR3 has 15 amino acids. V shed 2 bases and J shed 4 bases, with 14 bases lying between them. Here the CDR3 reads CASSESAGLSYGYTF. CDR3 DNA sequence: TGTGCCAGCAGTGAATCGGCAGGGCTTAGCTATGGCTACACCTTC.

The chain combines TRBV10-3 with TRBJ2-2, with no clear D. This CDR3 has 12 residues. Germline-derived CDR1 and CDR2 are ENHRY and SYGVKD. The ends were cut back, 4 bases at V and 4 bases at J, with 4 bases in the middle. The CDR3 bases are TGTGCCATCAGTGCCGTCACCGGGGAGCTGTTTTTT. Its translation is CAISAVTGELFF.